Included here is one T cell receptor beta chain sequence, with context. Its matching antigen is unknown. The CDR3 runs 16 residues. V lost 1 base and J 8 bases, leaving 20 bases between the germline ends. Looked up from germline, CDR1 is SGHTA and CDR2 is FQGNSA. Clones were read by immunoSEQ multiplex PCR, and TCRdb kept only the in-frame ones, dropping some. The sample includes roughly 1,500,000 clones, 98% of them seen just once. The sample comes from a study of shared clonotypes between healthy human individuals. Looking at the study overall: Those who served as donors were a couple of women and a few men between the ages of 18 and 49. The study, taken as a whole, reports: Several donors had around 5.2% of their naive CD4 clonotypes in common. Rarefaction indicated that sorted-subset sequencing remained incomplete although depth was large.

The CD4+ fraction was divided into a CD45RA+ naive subset and a CD45RA-negative memory subset. This TCR came from a young man in good health. The V call is TRBV7-2, the J call TRBJ1-1; D gene ambiguous. The sequenced material came from naive CD4+ T cells sorted from blood. Documented subset: CD45RA+ positively selected. Here the CDR3 reads CASSLGRGSWKTEAFF. The DNA of the CDR3 is TGTGCCAGCAGCTTAGGGCGGGGATCCTGGAAGACCGAAGCTTTCTTT.